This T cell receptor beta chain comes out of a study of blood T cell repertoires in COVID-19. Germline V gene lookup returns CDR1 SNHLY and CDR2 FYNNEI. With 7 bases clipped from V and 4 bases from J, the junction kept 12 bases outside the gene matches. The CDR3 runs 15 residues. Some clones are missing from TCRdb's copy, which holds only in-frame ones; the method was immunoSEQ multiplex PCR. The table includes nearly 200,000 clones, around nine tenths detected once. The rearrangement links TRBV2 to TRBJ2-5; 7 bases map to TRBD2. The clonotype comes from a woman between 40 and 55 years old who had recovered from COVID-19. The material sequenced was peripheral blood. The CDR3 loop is CASKQVAGGGETQYF. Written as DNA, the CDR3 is TGTGCCAGCAAGCAAGTTGCGGGCGGGGGAGAGACCCAGTACTTC. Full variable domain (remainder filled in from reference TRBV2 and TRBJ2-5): EPEVTQTPSHQVTQMGQEVILRCVPISNHLYFYWYRQILGQKVEFLVSFYNNEISEKSEIFDDQFSVERPDGSNFTLKIRSTKLEDSAMYFCASKQVAGGGETQYFGPGTRLLVL.